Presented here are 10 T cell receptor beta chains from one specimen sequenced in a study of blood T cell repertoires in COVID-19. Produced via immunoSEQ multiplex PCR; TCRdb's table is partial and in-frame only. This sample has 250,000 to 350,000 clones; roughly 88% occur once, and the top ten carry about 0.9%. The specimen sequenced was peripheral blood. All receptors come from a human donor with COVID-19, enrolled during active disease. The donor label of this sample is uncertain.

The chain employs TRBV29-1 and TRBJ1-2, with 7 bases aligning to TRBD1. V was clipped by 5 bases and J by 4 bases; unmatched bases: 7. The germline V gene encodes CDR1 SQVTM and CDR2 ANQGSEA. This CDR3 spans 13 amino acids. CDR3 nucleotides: TGCAGCGTTTCGACAGGGACCCTCTATGGCTACACCTTC. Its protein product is CSVSTGTLYGYTF.

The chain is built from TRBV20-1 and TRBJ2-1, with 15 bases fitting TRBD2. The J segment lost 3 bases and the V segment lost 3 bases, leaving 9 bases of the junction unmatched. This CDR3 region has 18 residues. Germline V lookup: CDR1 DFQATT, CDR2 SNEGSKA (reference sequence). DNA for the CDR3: TGCAGTGCTAGTTCCGGGACTAGCGGGAGGACAGGCTACAATGAGCAGTTCTTC. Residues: CSASSGTSGRTGYNEQFF.

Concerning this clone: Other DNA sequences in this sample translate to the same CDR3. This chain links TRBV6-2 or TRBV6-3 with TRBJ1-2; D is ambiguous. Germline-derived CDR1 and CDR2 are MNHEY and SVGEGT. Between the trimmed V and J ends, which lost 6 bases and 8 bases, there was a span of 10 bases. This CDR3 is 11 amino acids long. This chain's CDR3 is CASSRTGGYTF. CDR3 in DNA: TGTGCCAGCAGCCGTACCGGGGGCTACACCTTC.

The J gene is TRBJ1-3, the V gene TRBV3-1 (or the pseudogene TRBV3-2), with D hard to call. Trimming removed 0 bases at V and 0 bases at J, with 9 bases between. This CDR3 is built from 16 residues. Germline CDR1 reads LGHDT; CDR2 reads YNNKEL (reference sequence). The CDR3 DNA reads TGTGCCAGCAGCCAAGATTTGGTCAGCTCTGGAAACACCATATATTTT. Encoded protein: CASSQDLVSSGNTIYF.

CDR3 in amino acids: CAISPPGLAGGQVREQFF. The CDR3 bases are TGTGCCATCAGCCCCCCAGGACTAGCGGGAGGGCAAGTACGGGAGCAGTTCTTC. The chain uses TRBV10-3 and TRBJ2-1; 15 positions match TRBD2. From germline, CDR1 is ENHRY and CDR2 SYGVKD. The CDR3 contains 18 residues. Trimming took 6 bases from V and 10 from J; bases not matched to a gene: 16.

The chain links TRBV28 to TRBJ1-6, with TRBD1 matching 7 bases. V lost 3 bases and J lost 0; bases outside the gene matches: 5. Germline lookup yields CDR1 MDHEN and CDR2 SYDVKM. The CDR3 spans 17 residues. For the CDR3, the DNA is TGTGCCAGCAGTTTTTCCGGGGACAGCTCCTATAATTCACCCCTCCACTTT. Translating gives CASSFSGDSSYNSPLHF.

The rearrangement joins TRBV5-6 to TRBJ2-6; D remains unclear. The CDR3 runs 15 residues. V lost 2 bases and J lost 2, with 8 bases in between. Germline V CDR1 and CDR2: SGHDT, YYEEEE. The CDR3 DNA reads TGTGCCAGCAGCTTAGAGGTGACTGGGGCCAACGTCCTGACTTTC. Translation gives CASSLEVTGANVLTF.

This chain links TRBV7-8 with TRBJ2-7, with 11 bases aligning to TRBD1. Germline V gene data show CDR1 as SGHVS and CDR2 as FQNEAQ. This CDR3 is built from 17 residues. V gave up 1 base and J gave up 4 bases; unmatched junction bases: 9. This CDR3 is CASSLDGRTGGPYEQYF. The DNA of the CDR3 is TGTGCCAGCAGCTTAGATGGGAGGACAGGGGGCCCGTACGAGCAGTACTTC. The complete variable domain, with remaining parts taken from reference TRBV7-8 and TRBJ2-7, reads GAGVSQSPRYKVAKRGQDVALRCDPISGHVSLFWYQQALGQGPEFLTYFQNEAQLDKSGLPSDRFFAERPEGSVSTLKIQRTQQEDSAVYLCASSLDGRTGGPYEQYFGPGTRLTVT.

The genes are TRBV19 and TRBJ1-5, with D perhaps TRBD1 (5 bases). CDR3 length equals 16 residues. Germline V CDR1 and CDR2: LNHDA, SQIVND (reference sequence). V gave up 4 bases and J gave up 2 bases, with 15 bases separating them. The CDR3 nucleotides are TGTGCCAGTAGTACCGACGGGGGAAGTGGCAATCAGCCCCAGCATTTT. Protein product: CASSTDGGSGNQPQHF.

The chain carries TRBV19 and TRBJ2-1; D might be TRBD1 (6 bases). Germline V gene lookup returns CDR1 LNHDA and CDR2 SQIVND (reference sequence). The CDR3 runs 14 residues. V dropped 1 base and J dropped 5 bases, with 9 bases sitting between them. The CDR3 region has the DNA TGTGCCAGTAGTATAGTAGGGGGTCACAATGAGCAGTTCTTC. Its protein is CASSIVGGHNEQFF.